Included here is one T cell receptor beta chain sequence, with context. These data come from a study of blood T cell repertoires in COVID-19. Only in-frame clones appear in the TCRdb table, and some are missing; sequencing was by immunoSEQ multiplex PCR. Of 70,000 to 85,000 clones listed, 80% to 95% are singletons. Germline V lookup: CDR1 WNHNN, CDR2 SYGVQD (reference sequence). The CDR3 totals 15 residues. Trimming at V came to 5 bases and at J to 0 bases, leaving 4 bases not matched to a gene. This TCR was recovered from a woman aged 60-75 years with active COVID-19. This sequence joins TRBV10-1 and TRBJ2-7, with 10 bases that match TRBD2. Sample: peripheral blood. The CDR3 region is CASSSSGSSSYEQYF. The CDR3, as DNA: TGCGCCAGCAGTTCTAGCGGGAGTAGCTCCTACGAGCAGTACTTC.